Below are 27 T cell receptor beta chains sequenced from a single sample in a study of cytomegalovirus exposure and HLA in healthy donors. The PCR contained 60 Vbeta and 13 Jbeta primers. The table came from immunoSEQ multiplex PCR; TCRdb's copy has only in-frame clones and leaves some out. The sample lists fewer than 250,000 clones; around 87% were seen once. Sample: PBMCs. The source of these receptors is a man younger than 40 in good health and CMV-seronegative.

The rearrangement uses TRBV5-4 and TRBJ2-5, with 12 bases identical to TRBD1. This CDR3 is 18 amino acids long. CDR1 and CDR2 (germline): SGHNT, YYREEE (reference sequence). J lost 3 bases, V lost 6 bases, and 15 bases had no gene match. Here the CDR3 DNA reads TGTGCCAGCACCATTGGGACAGGGGGCCCTAAAACGAAAGAGACCCAGTACTTC. This sequence encodes CASTIGTGGPKTKETQYF.

This chain connects TRBV16 to TRBJ1-1; D uncertain. This CDR3 spans 15 amino acids. Looked up from germline, CDR1 is KGHSY and CDR2 is FQNENV. Trimming shortened V by 6 bases and J by 6 bases, and 20 bases separated the two germline ends. CDR3 bases: TGTGCCAGCAGACGGGATTATGGGAGGGAAGCTGAAGCTTTCTTT. It codes for CASRRDYGREAEAFF.

V is TRBV5-1 and J is TRBJ1-1; no clear D gene. Germline loops: CDR1 SGHRS, CDR2 YFSETQ. This CDR3 comprises 11 residues. Trimming stripped 5 bases from V and 8 bases from J, with 10 bases between. The CDR3 sequence: CASRANNEAFF. CDR3 coding DNA: TGCGCCAGCAGAGCGAACAACGAAGCTTTCTTT.

V gene TRBV19 combines with J gene TRBJ1-2; 9 nucleotides line up with TRBD1. Germline V CDR1 and CDR2: LNHDA, SQIVND (reference sequence). The CDR3 covers 14 residues. The J segment lost 6 bases and the V segment lost 8 bases, leaving 10 bases of the junction unmatched. The CDR3 DNA follows: TGTGCCAGTGACTCCGGGACAGGGAGGAATGGCTACACCTTC. This gives the protein CASDSGTGRNGYTF.

This clone was detected once. The rearrangement links TRBV11-2 to TRBJ2-5; a weak D match, TRBD1 (6 bases). Germline CDR1 SGHAT, CDR2 FQNNGV. V lost 1 base and J 5 bases, leaving 14 bases between the germline ends. The CDR3 sequence is 15 residues long. This chain's CDR3 is CASSLAGVGAETQYF. For the CDR3, the DNA is TGTGCCAGCAGCTTAGCGGGTGTGGGGGCGGAGACCCAGTACTTC.

This sequence joins TRBV19 and TRBJ2-7, with TRBD1 matching over 8 bases. Germline V gene lookup returns CDR1 LNHDA and CDR2 SQIVND (reference sequence). J was trimmed by 1 base and V by 3 bases; bases with no gene match: 5. This CDR3 contains 15 residues. Here the CDR3 DNA reads TGTGCCAGTAGTATCAACAGGGGGGTATCCTACGAGCAGTACTTC. Translating gives CASSINRGVSYEQYF. The full variable domain, completed using reference TRBV19 and TRBJ2-7, is DGGITQSPKYLFRKEGQNVTLSCEQNLNHDAMYWYRQDPGQGLRLIYYSQIVNDFQKGDIAEGYSVSREKKESFPLTVTSAQKNPTAFYLCASSINRGVSYEQYFGPGTRLTVT.

The V call is TRBV29-1, the J call TRBJ1-2, with 9 bases identical to TRBD1. Germline CDR1 and CDR2: SQVTM and ANQGSEA. The CDR3 covers 14 residues. Trimming at V came to 4 bases and at J to 8 bases, leaving 11 bases not matched to a gene. The chain's CDR3 is CSVGVYRTGEGYTF. The CDR3 DNA follows: TGCAGCGTTGGAGTATACCGGACAGGGGAAGGCTACACCTTC.

The chain is built from TRBV30 and TRBJ1-3; 8 bases line up with TRBD1. Germline CDR1 is GTSNPN and CDR2 is SVGIG (reference sequence). The junction had 4 bases not matched to a gene; V was cut back by 8 bases and J by 4 bases. The CDR3 is 12 residues long. For the CDR3, the DNA is TGTGCCGGACGGACAGGGGGAAACACCATATATTTT. This encodes CAGRTGGNTIYF.

CDR3 sequence reads: CASSAYTGELFF. In nucleotides, the CDR3 is TGTGCCAGCAGTGCTTACACCGGGGAGCTGTTTTTT. J is TRBJ2-2 and V is TRBV25-1; D unclear. The germline V gene has CDR1 MGHDK and CDR2 SYGVNS. The CDR3 has 12 residues. The V end lost 4 bases, the J end lost 3 bases, and 3 bases lay between the germline ends.

The chain combines TRBV6-5 with TRBJ1-2; no reliable D call. V was shortened by 0 bases and J by 7 bases, with 12 bases between the two germline ends. Looked up from germline, CDR1 is MNHEY and CDR2 is SVGAGI. The CDR3 runs 14 residues. The CDR3 DNA reads TGTGCCAGCAGTTACTCGCCCGGTTCGAGTGGCTACACCTTC. Protein: CASSYSPGSSGYTF.

V gene TRBV19 combines with J gene TRBJ2-3; 7 nucleotides align to TRBD2. Trimming cost V 7 bases and J 6 bases; bases outside gene matches: 7. Germline CDR1 is LNHDA and CDR2 is SQIVND (reference sequence). The CDR3 covers 13 residues. The CDR3 DNA is TGTGCCAGTACCTTGAGCGGGGAGGATACGCAGTATTTT. It translates to CASTLSGEDTQYF.

The chain employs TRBV27 and TRBJ2-1; 8 bases match TRBD2. V lost 5 bases and J lost 0; bases outside the gene matches: 12. The CDR3 runs 18 residues. The germline V gene has CDR1 MNHEY and CDR2 SMNVEV (reference sequence). The CDR3 sequence is CASSLLGSGSASYNEQFF. The CDR3 nucleotides are TGTGCCAGCAGTCTCCTAGGGAGCGGGAGCGCCTCCTACAATGAGCAGTTCTTC.

The rearrangement joins TRBV6-5 to TRBJ1-4; TRBD1 matches at 10 bases. CDR1 and CDR2 from the germline V gene are MNHEY and SVGAGI. V lost 6 bases to trimming and J lost 3 bases; unmatched junction nucleotides: 4. The CDR3 totals 15 residues. The chain's CDR3 is CASRPTGGANEKLFF. The CDR3 bases are TGTGCCAGCAGACCGACAGGGGGCGCTAATGAAAAACTGTTTTTT.

V gene TRBV5-1 combines with J gene TRBJ2-7; tentatively, D is TRBD1 (5 bases). The CDR3 runs 14 residues. The germline V gene has CDR1 SGHRS and CDR2 YFSETQ. V was shortened by 0 bases and J by 2 bases, with 9 bases between the two germline ends. CDR3 region: CASSLGGQTYEQYF. DNA of the CDR3: TGCGCCAGCAGCTTGGGTGGACAAACCTACGAGCAGTACTTC.

This clone appeared a few times. The chain links TRBV5-5 to TRBJ1-6; the match to TRBD1 covers 7 bases. Germline CDR1 and CDR2: SGHKS and YYEKEE (reference sequence). V was pared by 3 bases and J by 5 bases, with 8 bases of the junction left unmatched. This CDR3 region has 16 residues. The CDR3 reads CASSSAPGQNNSPLHF. Written as DNA, the CDR3 is TGTGCCAGCAGCTCGGCCCCGGGACAGAATAATTCACCCCTCCACTTT.

This clone was seen only once. The chain links TRBV18 to TRBJ1-2, with D maybe TRBD1 (5 bases). Germline lookup yields CDR1 KGHSH and CDR2 LQKENI. Trimming removed 4 bases from V and 7 bases from J, with 10 bases in between. This CDR3 is built from 12 residues. DNA of the CDR3: TGTGCCAGCTCACTCGTCGGGGGTGGCTACACCTTC. Protein sequence: CASSLVGGGYTF.

The chain combines TRBV4-2 with TRBJ1-2, with TRBD1 matching 7 bases. The CDR3 totals 16 residues. Germline CDR1 is LGHNA and CDR2 is YNFKEQ. J gave up 3 bases and V 1 base, and 8 bases lay outside the gene matches. CDR3 nucleotides: TGTGCCAGCAGCCAAGTACAGGGGCGCTTCGACTATGGCTACACCTTC. It yields the protein CASSQVQGRFDYGYTF.

The chain links TRBV5-5 to TRBJ1-2, with 7 nucleotides matching TRBD1. V shed 4 bases and J 1 base; nucleotides not matched to a gene: 4. Looked up from germline, CDR1 is SGHKS and CDR2 is YYEKEE (reference sequence). The length of the CDR3 is 14 residues. The CDR3 here is CASSPGTDNYGYTF. The DNA for the CDR3 is TGTGCCAGCAGCCCCGGGACAGATAACTATGGCTACACCTTC.

V gene TRBV7-9 combines with J gene TRBJ1-1; 8 bases fit TRBD1. V shed 3 bases, J shed 1 base, and the junction held 1 base outside the gene matches. CDR1 and CDR2 from the germline V gene are SEHNR and FQNEAQ (reference sequence). This CDR3 is 14 amino acids long. The CDR3 coding sequence is TGTGCCAGCAGCTTCAGGGGGCGGAACACTGAAGCTTTCTTT. The encoded protein is CASSFRGRNTEAFF.

The chain employs TRBV7-6 and TRBJ2-7; 9 bases match TRBD2. V shed 1 base, J shed 4 bases, and the junction held 5 bases outside the gene matches. The CDR3 is 15 residues long. Germline lookup yields CDR1 SGHVS and CDR2 FNYEAQ. The CDR3 reads CASSLGASGMYEQYF. In DNA, the CDR3 is TGTGCCAGCAGCTTAGGCGCTAGCGGGATGTACGAGCAGTACTTC.

The chain carries TRBV5-1 and TRBJ2-5; 8 bases line up with TRBD2. Gene TRBJ2-7 matches the end of the DNA better, so the J call may be wrong. This CDR3 has 15 residues. CDR1 and CDR2 from the germline V gene are SGHRS and YFSETQ. The CDR3 DNA reads as TGCGCCAGCAGCTTGGGGACTAGCCCCCTCTACGAGCAGTACTTC. This sequence encodes CASSLGTSPLYEQYF.

This clone was seen only a few times. CDR3 in amino acids: CASSSYGGTEAFF. The CDR3 DNA is TGTGCCAGCAGTTCTTACGGGGGAACTGAAGCTTTCTTT. The rearrangement uses TRBV27 and TRBJ1-1; tentatively, D is TRBD1 (5 bases). The CDR3 extends over 13 amino acids. Germline CDR1 and CDR2: MNHEY and SMNVEV (reference sequence). V dropped 4 bases and J dropped 5 bases, with 11 bases sitting between them.

J is TRBJ2-1 and V is TRBV6-1; D is possibly TRBD2 (6 bases). The CDR3 is 15 amino acids. Trimming pared 7 bases from V and 2 bases from J, leaving 15 bases between. Looked up from germline, CDR1 is MNHNS and CDR2 is SASEGT. In DNA, the CDR3 is TGTGCCAGCACCACTAGCAAATCAACCTACAATGAGCAGTTCTTC. Protein product: CASTTSKSTYNEQFF.

The chain is built from TRBV28 and TRBJ1-5, with unresolved D. V lost 7 bases, J lost 7 bases, and 11 bases lay in between. The CDR3 runs to 12 residues. Germline V gene data show CDR1 as MDHEN and CDR2 as SYDVKM. The CDR3 here is CASTEGYQPQHF. The DNA for the CDR3 is TGTGCCAGCACCGAGGGCTACCAGCCCCAGCATTTT.

This sequence joins TRBV7-2 and TRBJ1-1, with D possibly TRBD1 on 6 matching bases. This CDR3 is 15 amino acids long. Between the trimmed V and J ends, which lost 5 bases and 10 bases, there was a span of 23 bases. CDR1 is SGHTA, CDR2 FQGNSA, per germline. The CDR3 sequence is CASSRPGGRVLGAFF. CDR3 in DNA: TGTGCCAGCAGCCGACCCGGGGGGCGCGTGTTGGGAGCTTTCTTT.

The chain couples TRBV11-2 to TRBJ2-7; tentatively, D is TRBD1 (5 bases). In germline, CDR1 is SGHAT, CDR2 FQNNGV. The CDR3 is made up of 12 amino acids. Trimming took off 5 bases at V and 9 bases at J, with 14 bases between the two ends. Here the CDR3 reads CASSLGQGRQYF. The CDR3 DNA follows: TGTGCCAGCAGCCTGGGGCAGGGCCGGCAGTACTTC.

This chain uses TRBV11-3 with TRBJ2-7; D possibly corresponds to TRBD2 (5 bases). Germline lookup yields CDR1 SGHNT and CDR2 YENEEA. The V and J ends lost 1 base and 3 bases respectively, with 7 bases between them. The CDR3 contains 13 residues. The CDR3 coding sequence is TGTGCCAGCAGCTTAGCGGGGAACTACGAGCAGTACTTC. The encoded protein is CASSLAGNYEQYF.